This passage covers 32 T cell receptor beta chains from one sample sequenced in a study of Graves' ophthalmopathy and Graves' hyperthyroidism. Amplification of TCR beta CDR3 regions used RNA transcripts. A first-round RT-PCR used HTBI primers, followed by a second-round multiplex PCR. TCRdb reanalysed the multiplex PCR reads using MiXCR and keeps one entry per CDR3 protein. Of 360,000 or so distinct CDR3 sequences listed, 15% to 20% are singletons. Sample: peripheral blood. The origin of the receptors is a woman under 30 with Graves' ophthalmopathy.

This clonotype was observed many times. The chain combines TRBV6-5 with TRBJ2-2; the match to TRBD2 covers 12 bases. Germline V gene data show CDR1 as MNHEY and CDR2 as SVGAGI. The V gene end was trimmed by 3 bases and the J gene end by 4 bases; junction bases not matched to a gene: 3. CDR3 length: 16 residues. The CDR3 coding sequence is TGTGCCAGCAGTTATCTAGCGGGGGGGGGCACCGGGGAGCTGTTTTTT. Its translation is CASSYLAGGGTGELFF.

This clonotype was seen only a few times. The chain links TRBV6-5 to TRBJ2-7, with a tentative D call TRBD2 (5 bases). From germline, CDR1 is MNHEY and CDR2 SVGAGI. V was shortened by 4 bases and J by 3 bases, with 10 bases between the two germline ends. CDR3 length: 13 amino acids. The CDR3 DNA sequence: TGTGCCAGCAGTTCCCGGGAAAACTACGAGCAGTACTTC. Its protein product is CASSSRENYEQYF.

The chain carries TRBV2 and TRBJ1-2, with D unresolved. V was cut by 7 bases and J by 3 bases, with 9 bases left in between. Per germline, CDR1 SNHLY and CDR2 FYNNEI. CDR3 length: 12 amino acids. The CDR3 coding sequence is TGTGCCAGCAAGCGGGCCGACTATGGCTACACCTTC. This gives the protein CASKRADYGYTF.

This clonotype was counted at least ten times. V gene TRBV18 combines with J gene TRBJ1-5; D unresolved. CDR3 size: 13 residues. The V gene lost 6 bases and the J gene lost 4 bases, with 10 bases spanning the gap. The V gene's germline CDR1 is KGHSH and CDR2 LQKENI. This CDR3 is CASSPFGNQPQHF. CDR3 sequence (DNA): TGTGCCAGCTCCCCCTTCGGGAATCAGCCCCAGCATTTT.

This clonotype was seen repeatedly, ten times or more. The chain recombines TRBV7-2 with TRBJ2-5; D remains ambiguous. This CDR3 has 14 residues. CDR1 SGHTA and CDR2 FQGNSA come from the germline V gene. Trimming removed 6 bases from V and 1 base from J, with 12 bases in between. The CDR3 DNA reads as TGTGCCAGCAGGTCAGGCTCGGTCCAAGAGACCCAGTACTTC. Encoded protein: CASRSGSVQETQYF.

This clonotype was detected many times. The V call is TRBV28, the J call TRBJ2-7, with D maybe TRBD2 (6 bases). The CDR3 is made up of 13 amino acids. CDR1 and CDR2 (germline): MDHEN, SYDVKM. The ends were cut back, 7 bases at V and 1 base at J, with 11 bases in the middle. The CDR3 spells CASTLGLSYEQYF. CDR3 nucleotides: TGTGCCAGCACCCTGGGACTTTCCTACGAGCAGTACTTC.

The chain employs TRBV10-3 and TRBJ1-1; no definite D call. The CDR3 consists of 15 residues. Trimming stripped 0 bases from V and 7 bases from J, with 15 bases between. Germline values: CDR1 ENHRY, CDR2 SYGVKD. The CDR3 sequence: CAISESGRNAGEAFF. The CDR3 DNA reads TGTGCCATCAGTGAGTCAGGGAGGAACGCGGGTGAAGCTTTCTTT.

The CDR3 DNA follows: TGTGCCAGCAGCTTAGGAGGGCTAGCGGGAGTCAAAGAGACCCAGTACTTC. Translated, it gives CASSLGGLAGVKETQYF. This chain links TRBV11-2 with TRBJ2-5, with 10 positions matching TRBD2. This CDR3 comprises 17 residues. Trimming took 1 base from V and 3 from J; bases not matched to a gene: 8. Germline V gene lookup returns CDR1 SGHAT and CDR2 FQNNGV.

The table lists this clonotype with many counts. The CDR3, as DNA: TGTGCCATCAGTGAAAGGGGAGGTCGGACAGGTAGAGAGACCCAGTACTTC. Its translation is CAISERGGRTGRETQYF. V usage is TRBV10-3 and J usage is TRBJ2-5; D is possibly TRBD1 (7 bases). This CDR3 is built from 17 residues. CDR1 is ENHRY, CDR2 SYGVKD, per germline. V was cut by 3 bases and J by 4 bases, with 21 bases left in between.

This clonotype was detected many times. The chain employs TRBV6-1 and TRBJ2-7; possibly TRBD2 for D (5 bases). CDR1 and CDR2 from the germline V gene are MNHNS and SASEGT. The CDR3 is made up of 14 amino acids. V shed 4 bases and J shed 3 bases, with 13 bases lying between them. The chain's CDR3 is CASSGLSTVYEQYF. The CDR3 DNA reads TGTGCCAGCAGTGGACTATCGACGGTCTACGAGCAGTACTTC.

This clonotype was seen at least ten times. The chain has TRBV7-2 and TRBJ2-7; D unclear. Germline V lookup: CDR1 SGHTA, CDR2 FQGNSA. V was trimmed by 5 bases and J by 3 bases, leaving 29 bases between them. The CDR3 contains 19 residues. CDR3 sequence: CASSSRAWARWAGIYEQYF. CDR3 nucleotides: TGTGCCAGCAGCAGTAGAGCTTGGGCGAGGTGGGCAGGAATCTACGAGCAGTACTTC.

This chain connects TRBV7-2 to TRBJ2-7; D not resolved. Trimming took 3 bases from V and 5 from J, leaving 14 bases between them. Germline CDR1 SGHTA, CDR2 FQGNSA. CDR3 length: 14 residues. The CDR3 DNA sequence: TGTGCCAGCAGCTTCCTCAAGATCCCGAACGAGCAGTACTTC. Amino acid sequence: CASSFLKIPNEQYF.

The table lists this clonotype with many counts. The chain has TRBV11-2 and TRBJ1-5, with D perhaps TRBD1 (5 bases). V shed 5 bases and J shed 2 bases, with 19 bases lying between them. Germline values: CDR1 SGHAT, CDR2 FQNNGV. The length of the CDR3 is 17 residues. The CDR3 region has the DNA TGTGCCAGCAGCGCGTATACTGGGGCCTGGGGCAATCAGCCCCAGCATTTT. It specifies CASSAYTGAWGNQPQHF.

V is TRBV11-1 and J is TRBJ2-5; D is uncertain. The germline V gene has CDR1 SGHAT and CDR2 FQDESV (reference sequence). The CDR3 contains 17 residues. V was clipped by 1 base and J by 2 bases, with 17 bases between them. This CDR3 reads CASSLGSWPSAQETQYF. As DNA, the CDR3 is TGTGCCAGCAGCTTAGGAAGTTGGCCTTCGGCACAAGAGACCCAGTACTTC.

The chain has TRBV2 and TRBJ2-7; TRBD2 matches 10 bases. This CDR3 spans 16 amino acids. With V trimmed by 8 bases and J by 7 bases, 17 bases remained unmatched. Germline CDR1 reads SNHLY; CDR2 reads FYNNEI. CDR3 sequence (DNA): TGTGCCAGCCAGAGGACTAGCGGAGCTGTGGGGGGAGAGCAGTACTTC. It is translated as CASQRTSGAVGGEQYF. Drawing the rest from reference TRBV2 and TRBJ2-7, the complete variable domain is EPEVTQTPSHQVTQMGQEVILRCVPISNHLYFYWYRQILGQKVEFLVSFYNNEISEKSEIFDDQFSVERPDGSNFTLKIRSTKLEDSAMYFCASQRTSGAVGGEQYFGPGTRLTVT.

This clonotype was seen ten or more times. The chain carries TRBV2 and TRBJ2-7; D not resolved. Germline V gives CDR1 SNHLY, CDR2 FYNNEI. V lost 11 bases to trimming and J lost 2 bases, with 13 bases between them. The CDR3 loop spans 12 amino acids. Here the CDR3 reads CACNYTPYEQYF. The CDR3 DNA sequence: TGTGCCTGCAATTATACCCCCTACGAGCAGTACTTC.

The chain is built from TRBV20-1 and TRBJ2-7; the D gene could be TRBD1 or TRBD2 (5 bases each). The length of the CDR3 is 15 residues. V lost 7 bases and J lost 0, with 19 bases in between. CDR1 and CDR2 from the germline V gene are DFQATT and SNEGSKA (reference sequence). For the CDR3, the DNA is TGCAGTGTAGGGGATGGCGGGTCGAGCTCCTACGAGCAGTACTTC. This gives the protein CSVGDGGSSSYEQYF.

The table lists this clonotype with many counts. The chain has TRBV20-1 and TRBJ2-7, with 9 positions matching TRBD2. Losses at the gene ends were 4 bases for V and 4 bases for J; bases not matched to a gene: 8. The germline gives CDR1 DFQATT, CDR2 SNEGSKA (reference sequence). The CDR3 covers 14 residues. The CDR3 is CSANPGLAGYEQYF. The CDR3 DNA follows: TGCAGTGCTAACCCGGGACTAGCTGGTTACGAGCAGTACTTC.

This clonotype has a count of ten or more. The chain couples TRBV20-1 to TRBJ1-5, with 8 bases matching TRBD1. From germline, CDR1 is DFQATT and CDR2 SNEGSKA (reference sequence). The CDR3 consists of 18 residues. J was trimmed by 0 bases and V by 1 base; bases with no gene match: 11. CDR3 loop: CSARGTGRGINSNQPQHF. As DNA, the CDR3 is TGCAGTGCTAGAGGGACAGGGAGGGGAATTAATAGCAATCAGCCCCAGCATTTT.

This clonotype was counted between two and nine times. J is TRBJ2-5 and V is TRBV6-2 or TRBV6-3; the D gene is possibly TRBD1 (7 bases). The CDR3 contains 14 residues. Germline V gene lookup returns CDR1 MNHEY and CDR2 SVGEGT. V dropped 1 base and J dropped 5 bases, with 11 bases sitting between them. The CDR3 loop reads CASSYLQGRETQYF. The CDR3, as DNA: TGTGCCAGCAGTTACTTACAGGGGAGGGAGACCCAGTACTTC.

In nucleotides, the CDR3 is TGTGCCAGCAGTGTGGGGGGGTTCGAGAACTATGGCTACACCTTC. Translated, it gives CASSVGGFENYGYTF. The V and J genes are TRBV2 and TRBJ1-2, with D perhaps TRBD1 (5 bases). The CDR3 has 15 amino acids. Germline CDR1 is SNHLY and CDR2 is FYNNEI. Trimming removed 4 bases from V and 2 bases from J, with 14 bases in between.

This clonotype appeared many times. V and J are TRBV30 and TRBJ1-1; D is unresolved. This CDR3 has 11 amino acids. Germline V gene lookup returns CDR1 GTSNPN and CDR2 SVGIG (reference sequence). V lost 4 bases and J 12 bases, leaving 15 bases between the germline ends. In nucleotides, the CDR3 is TGTGCCTGGAAGGGTCTCAGGAAAACTTTCTTT. This gives the protein CAWKGLRKTFF.

The table lists this clonotype with many counts. The chain combines TRBV7-9 with TRBJ2-2; D is unclear. The CDR3 runs to 15 residues. V was trimmed by 2 bases and J by 4 bases, leaving 11 bases between them. The V gene's germline CDR1 is SEHNR and CDR2 FQNEAQ (reference sequence). The CDR3 reads CASSLLRKGTGELFF. In nucleotides, the CDR3 is TGTGCCAGCAGCTTACTTCGAAAGGGCACCGGGGAGCTGTTTTTT.

This clonotype was seen repeatedly, ten times or more. The V gene is TRBV6-5, the J gene TRBJ2-5; D is uncertain. The V gene lost 6 bases and the J gene lost 5 bases, with 13 bases spanning the gap. Looked up from germline, CDR1 is MNHEY and CDR2 is SVGAGI. CDR3 length: 13 residues. For the CDR3, the DNA is TGTGCCAGCAGCCCTGCTGGGGTCGAGACCCAGTACTTC. Translated: CASSPAGVETQYF.

The table lists this clonotype with many counts. This chain joins TRBV30 and TRBJ2-6, with a tentative D call TRBD1 (5 bases). The CDR3 has 18 residues. V lost 0 bases, J lost 0 bases, and 15 bases lay in between. CDR1 and CDR2 (germline): GTSNPN, SVGIG (reference sequence). The CDR3 DNA follows: TGTGCCTGGAGTGTAGAGGCAGGAAGGGGCTCTGGGGCCAACGTCCTGACTTTC. Translating it yields CAWSVEAGRGSGANVLTF.

This clonotype has at least ten counts. This chain links TRBV6-1 with TRBJ1-5; 8 nucleotides match TRBD1. The germline CDR1 and CDR2 sequences are MNHNS and SASEGT. The CDR3 sequence is 15 residues long. Trimming took 4 bases from V and 2 from J; bases not matched to a gene: 4. CDR3 protein: CASSVLGQGNQPQHF. Written as DNA, the CDR3 is TGTGCCAGCAGTGTCTTGGGACAGGGCAATCAGCCCCAGCATTTT.

V gene TRBV12-3 or TRBV12-4 combines with J gene TRBJ1-1; D possibly corresponds to TRBD1 (5 bases). This CDR3 comprises 13 residues. The V end was cut by 7 bases, the J end by 6 bases, with 15 bases between. CDR3 DNA: TGTGCCAGCAATTGGGGGAGTTGGGCTGAAGCTTTCTTT. Its translation is CASNWGSWAEAFF.

This clonotype was seen many times. This rearrangement joins TRBV29-1 to TRBJ2-2; no reliable D call. The V gene lost 7 bases and the J gene lost 2 bases, with 14 bases spanning the gap. The CDR3 length is 14 residues. Germline V CDR1 and CDR2: SQVTM, ANQGSEA. The CDR3 region is CSAGIWGNTGELFF. The CDR3 coding sequence is TGCAGCGCTGGTATCTGGGGAAACACCGGGGAGCTGTTTTTT.

In this sample, this clonotype turned up many times. The chain joins TRBV15 to TRBJ2-7, with a tentative D call TRBD2 (6 bases). This CDR3 comprises 15 residues. V shed 0 bases and J shed 2 bases, with 11 bases lying between them. In germline, CDR1 is LNHNV, CDR2 YYDKDF (reference sequence). In DNA form, the CDR3 reads TGTGCCACCAGCAGAGATGTCGGGGGACCCTACGAGCAGTACTTC. It yields the protein CATSRDVGGPYEQYF. Complete variable domain (other parts from reference TRBV15 and TRBJ2-7): DAMVIQNPRYQVTQFGKPVTLSCSQTLNHNVMYWYQQKSSQAPKLLFHYYDKDFNNEADTPDNFQSRRPNTSFCFLDIRSPGLGDTAMYLCATSRDVGGPYEQYFGPGTRLTVT.

This clonotype has a count of ten or more. This chain links TRBV27 with TRBJ1-2; the D is unclear. Per the germline V gene, CDR1 is MNHEY and CDR2 is SMNVEV (reference sequence). V was trimmed by 4 bases and J by 7 bases, leaving 19 bases between them. The CDR3 extends over 15 amino acids. CDR3 bases: TGTGCCAGCAGTTCGACTCCGGGAGTTTGGTCTGGCTACACCTTC. Encoded protein: CASSSTPGVWSGYTF.

This clonotype has at least ten counts. The chain recombines TRBV12-3 or TRBV12-4 with TRBJ1-2; D possibly corresponds to TRBD1 (6 bases). Trimming removed 6 bases at V and 5 bases at J, with 16 bases between. This CDR3 has 14 residues. The DNA of the CDR3 is TGTGCCAGCAGCCCGAGGGGGGCTGGATATGGCTACACCTTC. Translating gives CASSPRGAGYGYTF.

This clonotype showed up many times. The rearrangement uses TRBV11-2 and TRBJ1-3, with D uncertain. CDR3 length equals 14 residues. The germline V gene encodes CDR1 SGHAT and CDR2 FQNNGV. The V end was cut by 1 base, the J end by 2 bases, with 6 bases between. The chain's CDR3 is CASSLVGTGNTIYF. As DNA, the CDR3 is TGTGCCAGCAGCTTAGTCGGGACTGGAAACACCATATATTTT.